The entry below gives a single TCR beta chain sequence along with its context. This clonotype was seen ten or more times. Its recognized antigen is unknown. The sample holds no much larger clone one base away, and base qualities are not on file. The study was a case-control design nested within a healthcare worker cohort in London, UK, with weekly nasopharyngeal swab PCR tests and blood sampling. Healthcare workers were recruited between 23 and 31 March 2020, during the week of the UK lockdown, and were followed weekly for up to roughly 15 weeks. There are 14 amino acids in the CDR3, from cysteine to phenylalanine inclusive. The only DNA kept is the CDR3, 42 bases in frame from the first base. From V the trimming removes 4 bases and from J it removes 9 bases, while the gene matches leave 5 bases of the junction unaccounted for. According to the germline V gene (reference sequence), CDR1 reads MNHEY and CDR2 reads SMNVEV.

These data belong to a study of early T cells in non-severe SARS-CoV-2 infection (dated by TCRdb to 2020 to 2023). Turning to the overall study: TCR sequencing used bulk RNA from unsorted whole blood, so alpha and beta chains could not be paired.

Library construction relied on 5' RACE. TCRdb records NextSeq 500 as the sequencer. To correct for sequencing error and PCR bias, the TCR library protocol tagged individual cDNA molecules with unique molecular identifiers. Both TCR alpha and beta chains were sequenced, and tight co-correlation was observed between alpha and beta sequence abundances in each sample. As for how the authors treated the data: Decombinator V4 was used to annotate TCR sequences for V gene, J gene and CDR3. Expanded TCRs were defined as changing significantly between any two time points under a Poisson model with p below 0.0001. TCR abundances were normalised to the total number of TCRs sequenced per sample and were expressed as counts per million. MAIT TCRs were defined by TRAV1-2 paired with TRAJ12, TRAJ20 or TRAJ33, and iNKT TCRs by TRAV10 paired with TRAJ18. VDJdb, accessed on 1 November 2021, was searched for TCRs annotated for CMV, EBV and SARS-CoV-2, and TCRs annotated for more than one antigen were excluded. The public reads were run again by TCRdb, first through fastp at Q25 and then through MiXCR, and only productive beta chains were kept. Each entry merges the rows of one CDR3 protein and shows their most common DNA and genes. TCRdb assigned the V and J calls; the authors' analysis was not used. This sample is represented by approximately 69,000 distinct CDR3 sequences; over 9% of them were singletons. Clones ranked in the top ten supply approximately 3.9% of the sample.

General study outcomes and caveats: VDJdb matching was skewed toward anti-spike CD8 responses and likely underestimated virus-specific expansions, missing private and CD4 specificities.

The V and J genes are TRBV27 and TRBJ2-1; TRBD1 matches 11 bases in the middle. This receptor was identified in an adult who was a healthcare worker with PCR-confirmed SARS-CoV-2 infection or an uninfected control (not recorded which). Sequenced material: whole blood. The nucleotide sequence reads TGTGCCAGCAGTTACGGACAGGGGGCAGGTGAGCAGTTCTTC. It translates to CASSYGQGAGEQFF.